The clone carrying this TCR beta chain is medium-sized within its sample. Its antigen is currently unknown. The germline gives CDR1 MNHNS, CDR2 SASEGT. The CDR3 has 14 amino acids. V dropped 5 bases and J dropped 3; count of bases not matched to a gene: 6. TCRdb ran MiXCR on the PCR reads. Here the sample spans 7,500 to 10,000 clones, roughly 35% being singletons. The data originate from a study of metastatic and nonmetastatic thyroid tumors. About the study: Across blood and tumor or nodule tissue, repertoires from malignant and benign thyroid patients were compared with one another. Findings and limits, study-wide: Malignant tumors reportedly showed significantly higher TCR beta diversity than benign nodules in both blood and tumor.

All patients were untreated before thyroid surgery. The receptor comes from a female donor with papillary thyroid cancer or a benign thyroid nodule (not recorded which). Some clones in this sample may be carry-over from other donors' samples. V usage is TRBV6-1 and J usage is TRBJ1-2; 7 nucleotides align to TRBD1. The sequencing input was tumor tissue. The DNA of the CDR3 is TGTGCCAGCAGTTCCCGGGACAGATACTATGGCTACACCTTC. This encodes CASSSRDRYYGYTF.